Detailed here is one T cell receptor (beta chain). Antigen unknown. Unique molecular identifiers were built into the TCRbeta library. TCRdb re-called the PCR reads through MiXCR, storing one row per CDR3 protein. The table lists 500,000 to 650,000 distinct CDR3 sequences, 13% of them singletons. These data belong to a study of T-cell reconstitution after alpha-beta-depleted transplantation in children. General study points: Expanded clones from the graft, numbering several hundred, reportedly supplied alpha-beta T cells about two months after transplant.

The V segment lost 1 base and the J segment 4 bases; nucleotides outside the gene matches: 4. The germline gives CDR1 DFQATT, CDR2 SNEGSKA (reference sequence). The CDR3 has 14 residues. The clonotype was recovered from a male patient between 10 and 17 years old who had a stem cell transplant for acute myeloid leukemia, so the T cells may come from the graft donor. The V call is TRBV20-1, the J call TRBJ2-1; 7 bases map to TRBD2. The sequencing used PBMCs, mostly from graft donor cells, collected 360 days after TCRalphabeta/CD19-depleted stem cell transplant. DNA of the CDR3: TGCAGTGCTAGAGTAGCGGGCCCTTACAATGAGCAGTTCTTC. It encodes CSARVAGPYNEQFF.